The sequence of this TCR beta chain was determined in a study of blood T cells in healthy people across ages. Notes on the study in general: The study found more naive CD4+ cells and higher diversity in long-lived than aged donors.

About this clonotype itself: What it binds is not known.

Donors each provided 8 to 10 milliliters of peripheral blood. Then a second PCR, running about 6 to 12 cycles, was carried out with a sample-barcoded 5' primer and a J-beta primer mix. TCRdb reprocessed the 5' RACE reads with MiXCR, giving one entry per CDR3 protein. The sample records around 1,100,000 distinct CDR3 sequences, more than 30% being singletons. The receptor was derived from a man younger than 35 in good health. Sequencing was done on a sample of blood.

CDR3 bases: TGTGCCAGCAGTGAAGCGCTTCTGGGCACGAACACCGGGGAGCTGTTTTTT. This encodes CASSEALLGTNTGELFF. V is TRBV2 and J is TRBJ2-2, with no clear D. Looked up from germline, CDR1 is SNHLY and CDR2 is FYNNEI. The V and J ends lost 0 bases and 0 bases respectively, with 11 bases between them. The CDR3 has 17 residues.